This TCR beta chain was recovered during a study of blood T cell repertoires in COVID-19. Background on the study: Material from acute and convalescent COVID-19 was sourced from the United States, Italy and Spain. PBMCs, B-cell-depleted T cells, or T cells provided the cDNA or gDNA that made up the material.

V gave up 0 bases and J gave up 10 bases, with 20 bases separating them. The CDR3 runs 17 residues. CDR1 SGHDT and CDR2 YYEEEE come from the germline V gene. This clone has just a few counts. Under the authors' procedure: Estimation of nucleated cell counts relied on the amplification of reference gene primers. The data were produced by immunoSEQ multiplex PCR, yet TCRdb's version contains in-frame clones alone and is incomplete. Clonal size and the V and J genes are those of that table, whereas D and trimming came from the DNA. The sample lists 200,000 to 250,000 clones, roughly 82% occurring once. Sequencing was performed on peripheral blood. V usage is TRBV5-6 and J usage is TRBJ1-6; possibly TRBD1 for D (5 bases). The origin of this receptor is a woman of 80 years or more with active or convalescent COVID-19. CDR3 coding DNA: TGTGCCAGCAGCTTGGCCCGGGGGTCTATCGCGGTCTCACCCCTCCACTTT. Translation: CASSLARGSIAVSPLHF.